This T cell receptor (beta chain) was observed in a study of blood T cell repertoires in COVID-19. Across the whole study: Nucleic acid was either cDNA or gDNA, and it came from T cells, B-cell-depleted T cells, or PBMCs.

Assay: immunoSEQ multiplex PCR; the TCRdb copy retains only in-frame clones and omits some. The data show about 140,000 clones, over 80% seen once. This TCR was recovered from a man in his 60s with active or convalescent COVID-19. The sequencing input was peripheral blood.

The CDR3, as DNA: TGTGCCAGCTTAGAACCCAATCGAGGCTACGAGCAGTACTTC. It encodes CASLEPNRGYEQYF. The chain uses TRBV6-5 and TRBJ2-7; D remains unclear. This CDR3 is 14 amino acids long. Trimming stripped 8 bases from V and 3 bases from J, with 17 bases between. Germline lookup yields CDR1 MNHEY and CDR2 SVGAGI.